This record looks at one T cell receptor (beta chain) sequence and its context. Its antigen is not yet known. The input lacks base qualities; no much larger clone sits a single base away. TCRbeta CDR3 regions were amplified from genomic DNA by means of the immunoSEQ Assay, a bias-controlled multiplex PCR. In the source study's methods: The number of nucleated cells in each sample was estimated from the amplification of reference gene primers within the assay. To quantify the absolute abundance of each unique TCRbeta CDR3 rearrangement, sequence reads were collapsed and filtered. For each sample, productive Simpson clonality was calculated as the square root of Simpson's diversity index over productive rearrangements. The clones in this table, taken by TCRdb from immuneACCESS, are in-frame only. Not every clone is retained; where verified, under half of the shortfall comes from an unresolved V gene, and the cause of the rest is unknown. V, J and clone size are those of that table, while D and trimming were read from the DNA. This sample has about 400,000 clones in its table, and roughly 86% of those were observed once. The ten largest clones capture approximately 1.5% of the sample.

The sample belongs to a study of blood T cell repertoires in COVID-19 (TCRdb year 2020). Regarding the complete study: Samples from collaborators originated in the United States, Italy and Spain and spanned both the acute and convalescent phases of COVID-19. The prospective study material was composed of cDNA or gDNA derived from T cells, B-cell-depleted T cells, or PBMCs. HLA class I and class II types, where available, came from metadata supplied by the sample provider rather than from assay-based typing. Nearly every sample came with metadata listing a de-identified subject ID, COVID-19 status, age in years and sex. Subjects who had been exposed to COVID-19, were actively infected with it, or had recovered from it provided the deeply sampled blood TCRbeta repertoires that made up the dataset. Samples were obtained from the ongoing ImmuneRACE study (first 160 participants) and from about 1,300 subjects provided by 6 global collaborators. A freely available public database, intended as a resource for researchers studying the immune response to SARS-CoV-2, is where the repertoires were released. General conclusions and limits of the study: The amount of clinical and demographic metadata varied by source and participant and was provided uncurated.

A distance of 15 bases separates the germline ends of V and J, which lose 4 bases and 4 bases respectively. Spanning cysteine to phenylalanine, the CDR3 consists of 15 amino acids. Only the CDR3 DNA is retained, 45 bases long and in frame from the first base. Via the germline V gene (reference sequence), CDR1 is LNHDA and CDR2 SQIVND. Participants in the prospective study were enrolled through a virtual design, were aged about 18 to 90 years, and lived in roughly 26 United States geographic areas. In the prospective study, participants were assigned to cohorts based on the clinical history participants reported in a screening survey and a study questionnaire. Recovered participants in ImmuneRACE Cohort 3 were defined as having two consecutive negative NP/OP PCR tests, clearance from a healthcare professional, or resolution of symptoms. Mobile phlebotomists in the prospective study collected whole blood, serum and a nasopharyngeal or oropharyngeal swab from every participant. Prospective study participants could optionally give additional blood draws and questionnaires over an approximately two-month period. Blood samples from the prospective study were shipped frozen or at room temperature prior to DNA extraction.

Source material: PBMCs or T cells enriched from blood (not recorded which). Recombination joined TRBV19 with TRBJ2-3; TRBD1 might be the D gene, on 6 matching bases. This receptor was taken from a woman younger than 45 who had recovered from COVID-19. The CDR3 is CASSTPTGKADTQYF. The DNA sequence is given as TGTGCCAGTAGTACACCTACAGGGAAGGCAGATACGCAGTATTTT. Full variable domain (CDR3 extended with the reference TRBV19 and TRBJ2-3 proteins): DGGITQSPKYLFRKEGQNVTLSCEQNLNHDAMYWYRQDPGQGLRLIYYSQIVNDFQKGDIAEGYSVSREKKESFPLTVTSAQKNPTAFYLCASSTPTGKADTQYFGPGTRLTVL.